The 21 T cell receptor beta chains given below trace back to one sample, sequenced in a study of control samples from healthy donors and cancer patients. The method was immunoSEQ multiplex PCR; TCRdb's version includes in-frame clones alone and lacks a portion of them. The sample shows 90,000 to 110,000 clones, approximately 90% of them seen only once. Sequenced input: blood. The receptor set was obtained from a woman in her fifties or sixties in good health.

The chain carries TRBV30 and TRBJ1-1; no firm D call. Trimming removed 2 bases from V and 7 bases from J, with 5 bases in between. There are 10 residues in the CDR3. The germline V gene encodes CDR1 GTSNPN and CDR2 SVGIG (reference sequence). This CDR3 reads CAWSLVEAFF. The DNA of the CDR3 is TGTGCCTGGAGTCTGGTTGAAGCTTTCTTT.

This chain uses TRBV6-1 with TRBJ2-5; weak D call: TRBD1 (6 bases). V was pared by 2 bases and J by 1 base, with 17 bases between. CDR3 length: 17 residues. Germline V gene lookup returns CDR1 MNHNS and CDR2 SASEGT. The CDR3 nucleotides read TGTGCCAGCAGTGAACTTAACAGGGCCCCAATCCAAGAGACCCAGTACTTC. This translates into CASSELNRAPIQETQYF.

V gene TRBV11-2 combines with J gene TRBJ2-7; 10 nucleotides match TRBD2. CDR3 length: 15 residues. Germline CDR1 is SGHAT and CDR2 is FQNNGV. With V trimmed by 1 base and J by 4 bases, 4 bases remained unmatched. The chain's CDR3 is CASSLGAGGLYEQYF. The CDR3 nucleotides are TGTGCCAGCAGCTTAGGAGCGGGGGGGCTATACGAGCAGTACTTC.

CDR3 loop: CASSQRGASGALNTDTQYF. DNA for the CDR3: TGTGCCAGCAGCCAGCGGGGGGCTAGCGGGGCCCTTAACACAGATACGCAGTATTTT. V and J are TRBV3-1 (or the pseudogene TRBV3-2) and TRBJ2-3; the match to TRBD2 covers 9 bases. J lost 2 bases, V lost 3 bases, and 15 bases had no gene match. This CDR3 is built from 19 residues. CDR1 and CDR2 (germline): LGHDT, YNNKEL (reference sequence).

The chain couples TRBV18 to TRBJ1-3; weak D call: TRBD1 (5 bases). The CDR3 length is 15 residues. In germline, CDR1 is KGHSH, CDR2 LQKENI. The V and J ends lost 0 bases and 0 bases respectively, with 6 bases between them. This CDR3 is CASSPPTASGNTIYF. For the CDR3, the DNA is TGTGCCAGCTCACCACCGACAGCCTCTGGAAACACCATATATTTT.

This clone was detected only once. This sequence joins TRBV18 and TRBJ2-3, with D possibly matching TRBD2 (7 bases). The CDR3 spans 16 residues. Germline V gene lookup returns CDR1 KGHSH and CDR2 LQKENI. Deletions cut 3 bases from V and 3 bases from J, with 16 bases between. Here the CDR3 reads CASSPFRGALTDTQYF. DNA for the CDR3: TGTGCCAGCTCACCCTTCCGGGGGGCCTTAACAGATACGCAGTATTTT.

The J gene is TRBJ2-4, the V gene TRBV19, with 10 bases that match TRBD1. Germline CDR1 is LNHDA and CDR2 is SQIVND (reference sequence). The CDR3 consists of 14 residues. V lost 11 bases to trimming and J lost 5 bases; unmatched junction nucleotides: 9. CDR3 DNA: TGTGCCTCCAGAAAGACAGGGGGCCAAAACATTCAGTACTTC. Translating gives CASRKTGGQNIQYF. Supplemented by reference TRBV19 and TRBJ2-4, the full variable domain reads DGGITQSPKYLFRKEGQNVTLSCEQNLNHDAMYWYRQDPGQGLRLIYYSQIVNDFQKGDIAEGYSVSREKKESFPLTVTSAQKNPTAFYLCASRKTGGQNIQYFGAGTRLSVL.

The genes are TRBV2 and TRBJ2-5, with D unresolved. CDR3 length: 13 residues. Germline CDR1 and CDR2: SNHLY and FYNNEI. Trimming took 1 base from V and 5 from J, leaving 8 bases between them. For the CDR3, the DNA is TGTGCCAGCAGTGAAGAGCAGGACGAGACCCAGTACTTC. This gives the protein CASSEEQDETQYF.

The genes are TRBV29-1 and TRBJ1-1; no firm D call. V shed 8 bases and J shed 1 base, with 8 bases lying between them. This CDR3 is built from 11 residues. Per the germline V gene, CDR1 is SQVTM and CDR2 is ANQGSEA. The CDR3 sequence: CSYRRNTEAFF. The CDR3 DNA sequence: TGCAGCTATCGACGGAACACTGAAGCTTTCTTT. The complete variable domain, with remaining parts taken from reference TRBV29-1 and TRBJ1-1, reads SAVISQKPSRDICQRGTSLTIQCQVDSQVTMMFWYRQQPGQSLTLIATANQGSEATYESGFVIDKFPISRPNLTFSTLTVSNMSPEDSSIYLCSYRRNTEAFFGQGTRLTVV.

This clone has just a few counts. This chain joins TRBV9 and TRBJ1-3; TRBD1 agrees at 8 bases. Trimming cost V 3 bases and J 2 bases; bases outside gene matches: 16. This CDR3 contains 19 residues. Germline CDR1 SGDLS, CDR2 YYNGEE. CDR3 sequence (DNA): TGTGCCAGCAGCGAGGAGGACAGGGCTTTATCGCTTGCTGGAAACACCATATATTTT. Translating gives CASSEEDRALSLAGNTIYF. The full variable domain, with the rest looked up from reference TRBV9 and TRBJ1-3, is DSGVTQTPKHLITATGQRVTLRCSPRSGDLSVYWYQQSLDQGLQFLIQYYNGEERAKGNILERFSAQQFPDLHSELNLSSLELGDSALYFCASSEEDRALSLAGNTIYFGEGSWLTVV.

V usage is TRBV30 and J usage is TRBJ2-7, with TRBD2 matching 14 bases. The CDR3 has 12 amino acids. Germline CDR1 GTSNPN, CDR2 SVGIG (reference sequence). V was pared by 3 bases and J by 13 bases, with 5 bases of the junction left unmatched. The DNA for the CDR3 is TGTGCCTGGAGCGAGACTAGCGGGAGGGTCTACGTC. Its protein product is CAWSETSGRVYV.

CDR3 sequence (DNA): TGCGCCAGCAGCCAAGGTGGAGGGACAACTAATGAAAAACTGTTTTTT. Encoded protein: CASSQGGGTTNEKLFF. The J gene is TRBJ1-4, the V gene TRBV4-3, with unresolved D. The CDR3 spans 16 residues. The V gene lost 1 base and the J gene lost 0 bases, with 9 bases spanning the gap. Germline CDR1 LGHNA, CDR2 YSLEER.

The chain joins TRBV2 to TRBJ2-5; 11 nucleotides match TRBD2. Germline values: CDR1 SNHLY, CDR2 FYNNEI. The J segment lost 2 bases and the V segment lost 0 bases, leaving 2 bases of the junction unmatched. The CDR3 loop spans 16 amino acids. Here the CDR3 DNA reads TGTGCCAGCAGTGAAGCCCTAGCGGGGGGACAAGAGACCCAGTACTTC. It translates to CASSEALAGGQETQYF.

In this sample, this clone turned up once. The gene calls are TRBV10-3 and TRBJ1-4; no definite D call. Germline V gene data show CDR1 as ENHRY and CDR2 as SYGVKD. Trimming stripped 0 bases from V and 4 bases from J, with 12 bases between. The CDR3 is 16 residues long. The CDR3 DNA reads as TGTGCCATCAGTGAGTCGGGTTTCCGGAATAATGAAAAACTGTTTTTT. This codes for CAISESGFRNNEKLFF.

The rearrangement joins TRBV6-4 to TRBJ2-1; 15 bases agree with TRBD2. This CDR3 spans 20 amino acids. V was pared by 0 bases and J by 1 base, with 7 bases of the junction left unmatched. Germline CDR1 reads MRHNA; CDR2 reads SNTAGT. The CDR3 loop reads CASSDSGLAGGSESYNEQFF. The CDR3 bases are TGTGCCAGCAGTGACTCAGGACTAGCGGGAGGGTCAGAGTCCTACAATGAGCAGTTCTTC.

V usage is TRBV11-1 and J usage is TRBJ2-1, with no clear D. V shed 1 base and J shed 8 bases, with 9 bases lying between them. The germline V gene encodes CDR1 SGHAT and CDR2 FQDESV (reference sequence). The CDR3 covers 13 residues. CDR3 protein: CASSLELPHEQFF. CDR3 DNA: TGTGCCAGCAGCTTAGAGTTGCCCCATGAGCAGTTCTTC.

This clone has more than one count but fewer than ten. The V call is TRBV29-1, the J call TRBJ2-4; 9 nucleotides align to TRBD1. Germline trimming cut 7 bases from V and 2 bases from J; bases unmatched to any gene: 6. The CDR3 runs to 14 residues. CDR1 and CDR2 from the germline V gene are SQVTM and ANQGSEA. CDR3 nucleotides: TGCAGCGGGGGACAGGGCTTATCCAAAAACATTCAGTACTTC. It yields the protein CSGGQGLSKNIQYF.

This clone was counted a single time. V gene TRBV6-5 combines with J gene TRBJ2-5; 10 bases are shared with TRBD1. J gave up 5 bases and V 7 bases, and 1 base lay outside the gene matches. The CDR3 loop spans 12 amino acids. Germline-derived CDR1 and CDR2 are MNHEY and SVGAGI. The CDR3 DNA follows: TGTGCCAGCAAGGACAGGGGGGAGACCCAGTACTTC. Its translation is CASKDRGETQYF.

In this sample, this clone turned up once. V usage is TRBV19 and J usage is TRBJ1-1; D is possibly TRBD1 (5 bases). With 5 bases removed from V and 1 base from J, the gap between germline ends came to 14 bases. In germline, CDR1 is LNHDA, CDR2 SQIVND (reference sequence). The CDR3 has 15 residues. CDR3 nucleotides: TGTGCCAGTAGTCTATCCGGGACTGGGAACACTGAAGCTTTCTTT. Protein: CASSLSGTGNTEAFF.

The J gene is TRBJ1-1, the V gene TRBV15; D is possibly TRBD1 (5 bases). The CDR3 spans 14 residues. Germline values: CDR1 LNHNV, CDR2 YYDKDF (reference sequence). V shed 3 bases and J shed 8 bases, with 16 bases lying between them. The CDR3 region has the DNA TGTGCCACCAGCAGGGGGGGTCCCGGTGCGGAAGCTTTCTTT. It yields the protein CATSRGGPGAEAFF.

This clone has a handful of counts. This rearrangement joins TRBV7-9 to TRBJ2-2; 10 bases map to TRBD1. The CDR3 is 17 amino acids. V shed 5 bases, J shed 6 bases, and the junction held 12 bases outside the gene matches. CDR1 is SEHNR and CDR2 is FQNEAQ in the germline V gene (reference sequence). CDR3 coding DNA: TGTGCCAGCAGCAATCCATCCGGGACAGGGGTCCCCGGGGAGCTGTTTTTT. Encoded protein: CASSNPSGTGVPGELFF.